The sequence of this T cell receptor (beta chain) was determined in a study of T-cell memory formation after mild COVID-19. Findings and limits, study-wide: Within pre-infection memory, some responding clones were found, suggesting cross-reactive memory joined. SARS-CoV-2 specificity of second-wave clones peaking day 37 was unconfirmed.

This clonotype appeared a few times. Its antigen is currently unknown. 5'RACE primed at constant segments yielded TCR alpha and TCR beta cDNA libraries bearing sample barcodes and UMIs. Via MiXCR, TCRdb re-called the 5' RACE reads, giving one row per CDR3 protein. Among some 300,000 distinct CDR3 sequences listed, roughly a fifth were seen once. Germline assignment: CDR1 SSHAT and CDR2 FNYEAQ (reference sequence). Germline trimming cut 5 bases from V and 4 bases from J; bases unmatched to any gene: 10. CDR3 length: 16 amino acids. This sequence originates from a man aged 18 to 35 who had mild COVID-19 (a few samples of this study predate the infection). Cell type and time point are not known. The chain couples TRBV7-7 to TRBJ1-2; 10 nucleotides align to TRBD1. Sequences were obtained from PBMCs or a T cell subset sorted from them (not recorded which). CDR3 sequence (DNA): TGTGCCAGCAGCCCCTACCGGGACAGGGGTACCTATGGCTACACCTTC. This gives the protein CASSPYRDRGTYGYTF.